This T cell receptor (beta chain) derives from a study of blood T cell repertoires in COVID-19 (dated by TCRdb to the early 2020s). About the full investigation: Samples covering the acute and convalescent phases of COVID-19 were provided by collaborators in the United States, Italy and Spain. Where available, HLA class I and class II types were obtained from metadata supplied by the sample provider rather than from assay-based typing. The material from the prospective study consisted of cDNA or gDNA derived from T cells, B-cell-depleted T cells, or PBMCs. Subjects who had been exposed to COVID-19, were actively infected with it, or had recovered from it provided the deeply sampled blood TCRbeta repertoires that made up the dataset. A freely available public database, intended as a resource for researchers studying the immune response to SARS-CoV-2, is where the repertoires were released. Samples were obtained from the ongoing ImmuneRACE study (first 160 participants) and from 950 to 1,500 subjects provided by 6 global collaborators. Sample metadata almost always included a de-identified subject ID, COVID-19 status, age in years and sex. Overall study outcomes, separate from this receptor: The quantity of clinical and demographic metadata differed by source and by participant and was supplied without curation.

Each collaborating institution followed its own protocols to collect whole blood in K2EDTA tubes. For TCRbeta analysis, collaborator samples were shipped as frozen whole blood, as isolated PBMCs, or as DNA extracted from either sample type. TCRbeta CDR3 regions were amplified from genomic DNA by means of the immunoSEQ Assay, a bias-controlled multiplex PCR. In the paper's pipeline: The number of nucleated cells in each sample was estimated from the amplification of reference gene primers within the assay. To quantify the absolute abundance of each unique TCRbeta CDR3 rearrangement, sequence reads were collapsed and filtered. For each sample, productive Simpson clonality was calculated as the square root of Simpson's diversity index across productive rearrangements. Entries here come from immuneACCESS through TCRdb and include only in-frame sequences with V and J called. Some clones fail to appear in such tables; in the studies checked, an unresolved V gene covers under half of the shortfall, and the cause of the remainder is unknown. V and J calls and clone size are those listed in that table; D and trimming were worked out from the DNA. The sample includes 150,000 to 200,000 clones, with approximately 90% observed a single time. The ten largest clones add up to roughly 2% of the sample.

Points on this clone: The specificity of this receptor is unknown. No base qualities exist here, and no much larger clone lies one base off it.

Sequencing used peripheral blood. The TCR comes from a man between 65 and 79 years old with active or convalescent COVID-19.

The sequenced DNA is TGCGCCAGCAGCCCCGGACTAGCGGGAGTGGCCGAGACCCAGTACTTC. Its amino acids are CASSPGLAGVAETQYF. This receptor chain uses TRBV5-1 and TRBJ2-5, and 13 junction bases match TRBD2. The V end gives up 4 bases and the J end 5 bases, leaving 8 bases in the junction not matched to a gene. Measured from the cysteine to the phenylalanine, the CDR3 is 16 residues long. The entry retains the CDR3 DNA only, 48 bases that are in frame from base 1. The germline V gene provides CDR1 SGHRS and CDR2 YFSETQ.